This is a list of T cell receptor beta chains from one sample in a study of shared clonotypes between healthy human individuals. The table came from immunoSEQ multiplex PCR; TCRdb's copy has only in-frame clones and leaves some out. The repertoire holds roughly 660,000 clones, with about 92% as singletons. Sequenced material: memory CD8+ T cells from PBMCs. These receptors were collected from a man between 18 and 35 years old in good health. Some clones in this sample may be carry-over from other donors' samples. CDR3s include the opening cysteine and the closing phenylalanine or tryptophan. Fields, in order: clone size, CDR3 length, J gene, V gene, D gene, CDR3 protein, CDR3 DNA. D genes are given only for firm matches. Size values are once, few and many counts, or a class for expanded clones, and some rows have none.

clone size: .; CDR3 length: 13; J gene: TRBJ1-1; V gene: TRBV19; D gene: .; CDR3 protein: CASSWTPNTEAFF; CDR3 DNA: TGTGCCAGTAGTTGGACACCGAACACTGAAGCTTTCTTT
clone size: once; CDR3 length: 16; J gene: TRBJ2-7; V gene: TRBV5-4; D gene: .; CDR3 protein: CASSYTWTEISYEQYF; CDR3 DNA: TGTGCCAGCAGCTACACCTGGACAGAGATCTCCTACGAGCAGTACTTC
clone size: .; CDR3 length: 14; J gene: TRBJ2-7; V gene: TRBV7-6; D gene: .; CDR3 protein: CASSTRPGRYEQYF; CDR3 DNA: TGTGCCAGCAGCACCCGACCCGGTCGCTACGAGCAGTACTTC
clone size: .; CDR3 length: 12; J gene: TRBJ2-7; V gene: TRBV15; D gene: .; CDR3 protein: CATSAPGYEQYF; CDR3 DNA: TGTGCCACCAGCGCACCAGGGTACGAGCAGTACTTC
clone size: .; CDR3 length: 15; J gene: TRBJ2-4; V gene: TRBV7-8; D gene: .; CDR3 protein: CASSLARGRENIQYF; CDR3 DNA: TGTGCCAGCAGCTTAGCTAGGGGAAGAGAAAACATTCAGTACTTC
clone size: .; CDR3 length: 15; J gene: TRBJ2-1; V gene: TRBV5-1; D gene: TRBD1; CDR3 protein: CASSLRQGAYNEQFF; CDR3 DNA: TGCGCCAGCAGCTTGAGGCAGGGGGCTTACAATGAGCAGTTCTTC
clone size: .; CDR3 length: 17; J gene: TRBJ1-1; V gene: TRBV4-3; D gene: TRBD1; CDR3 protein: CASSQEHRTGRDTEAFF; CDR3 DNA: TGCGCCAGCAGCCAAGAACACCGGACAGGGCGAGACACTGAAGCTTTCTTT
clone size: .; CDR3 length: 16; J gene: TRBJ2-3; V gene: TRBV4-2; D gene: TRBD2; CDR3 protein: CASSQVALAGPDTQYF; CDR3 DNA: TGTGCCAGCAGCCAAGTAGCGCTAGCGGGGCCAGATACGCAGTATTTT
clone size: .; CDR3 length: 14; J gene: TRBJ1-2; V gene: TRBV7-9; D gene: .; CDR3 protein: CASSGGAAIYGYTF; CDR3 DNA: TGTGCCAGCAGTGGTGGGGCCGCTATCTATGGCTACACCTTC
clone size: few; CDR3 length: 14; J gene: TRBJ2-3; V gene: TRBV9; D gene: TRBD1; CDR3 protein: CASSVGRGIDTQYF; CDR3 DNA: TGTGCCAGCAGCGTCGGCAGGGGGATAGATACGCAGTATTTT
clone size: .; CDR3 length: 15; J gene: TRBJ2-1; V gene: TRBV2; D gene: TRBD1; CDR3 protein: CASRDRDRDYNEQFF; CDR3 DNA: TGTGCCAGCAGGGACCGGGACAGGGATTACAATGAGCAGTTCTTC
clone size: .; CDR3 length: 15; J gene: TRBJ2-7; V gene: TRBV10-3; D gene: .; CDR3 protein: CAISSRAGRSYEQYF; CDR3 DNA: TGTGCCATCAGTAGCAGAGCGGGCCGCTCCTACGAGCAGTACTTC
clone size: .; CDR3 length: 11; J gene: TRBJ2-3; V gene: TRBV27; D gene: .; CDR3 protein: CASRVTDTQYF; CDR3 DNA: TGTGCCAGCAGAGTCACAGATACGCAGTATTTT
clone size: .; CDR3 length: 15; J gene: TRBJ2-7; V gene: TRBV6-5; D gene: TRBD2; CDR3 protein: CASSKRGLAGREQYF; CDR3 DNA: TGTGCCAGCAGCAAAAGGGGACTAGCGGGTCGGGAGCAGTACTTC
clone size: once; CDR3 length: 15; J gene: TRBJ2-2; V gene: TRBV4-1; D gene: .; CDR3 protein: CASTHRVGNTGELFF; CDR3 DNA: TGCGCCAGCACTCACCGGGTCGGTAACACCGGGGAGCTGTTTTTT
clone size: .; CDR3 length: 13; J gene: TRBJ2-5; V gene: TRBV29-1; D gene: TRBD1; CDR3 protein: CSVYGGQGETQYF; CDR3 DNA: TGCAGCGTTTACGGGGGACAGGGGGAGACCCAGTACTTC
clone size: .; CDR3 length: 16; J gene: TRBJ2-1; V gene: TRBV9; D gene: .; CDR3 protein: CASSVAVDRLVGEQFF; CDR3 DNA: TGTGCCAGCAGCGTAGCCGTCGACAGGTTAGTCGGTGAGCAGTTCTTC
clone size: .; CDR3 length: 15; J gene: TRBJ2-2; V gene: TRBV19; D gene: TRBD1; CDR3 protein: CASNDRGTNTGELFF; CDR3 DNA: TGTGCCAGTAATGACAGGGGAACGAACACCGGGGAGCTGTTTTTT
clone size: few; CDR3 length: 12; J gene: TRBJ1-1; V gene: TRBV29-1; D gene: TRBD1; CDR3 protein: CSVRQGNTEAFF; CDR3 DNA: TGCAGCGTTCGACAGGGAAACACTGAAGCTTTCTTT
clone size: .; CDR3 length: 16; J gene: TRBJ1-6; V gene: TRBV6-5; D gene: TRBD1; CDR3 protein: CASSYLAAGGNSPLHF; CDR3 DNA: TGTGCCAGCAGTTACCTGGCCGCAGGGGGGAATTCACCCCTCCACTTT
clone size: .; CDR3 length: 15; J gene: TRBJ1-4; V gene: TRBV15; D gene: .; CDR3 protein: CATSRTTGSNEKLFF; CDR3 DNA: TGTGCCACCAGCAGAACGACGGGAAGTAATGAAAAACTGTTTTTT
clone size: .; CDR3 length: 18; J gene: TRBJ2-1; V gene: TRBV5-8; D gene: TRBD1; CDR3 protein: CASSLAWGDRGSYNEQFF; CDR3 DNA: TGTGCCAGCAGCTTGGCCTGGGGCGACAGGGGCTCCTACAATGAGCAGTTCTTC
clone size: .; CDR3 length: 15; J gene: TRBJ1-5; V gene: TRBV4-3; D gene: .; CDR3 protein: CASSQDQGVSQPQHF; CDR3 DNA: TGCGCCAGCAGCCAAGATCAGGGCGTTAGTCAGCCCCAGCATTTT
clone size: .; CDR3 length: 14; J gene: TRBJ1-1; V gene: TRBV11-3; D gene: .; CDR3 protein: CASSLGGGSAEAFF; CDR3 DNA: TGTGCCAGCAGCTTAGGGGGCGGTAGCGCTGAAGCTTTCTTT
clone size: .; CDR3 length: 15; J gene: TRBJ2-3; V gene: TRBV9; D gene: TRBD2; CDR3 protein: CASSISGRGTDTQYF; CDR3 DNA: TGTGCCAGCAGCATCAGCGGGAGAGGCACAGATACGCAGTATTTT
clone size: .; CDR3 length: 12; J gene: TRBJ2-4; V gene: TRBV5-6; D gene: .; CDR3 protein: CASSSGARHRYF; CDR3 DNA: TGTGCCAGCAGCTCAGGGGCACGCCATAGGTACTTC
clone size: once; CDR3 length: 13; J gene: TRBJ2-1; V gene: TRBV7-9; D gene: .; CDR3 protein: CASSLQGVNEQFF; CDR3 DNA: TGTGCCAGCAGCTTGCAAGGGGTTAATGAGCAGTTCTTC
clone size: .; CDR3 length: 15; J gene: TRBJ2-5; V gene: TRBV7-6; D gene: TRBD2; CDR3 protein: CASSLGQGGLETQYF; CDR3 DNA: TGTGCCAGCAGCTTAGGGCAGGGAGGGTTGGAGACCCAGTACTTC
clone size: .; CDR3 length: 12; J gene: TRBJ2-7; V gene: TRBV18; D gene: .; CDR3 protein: CASSPRENEQYF; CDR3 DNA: TGTGCCAGCTCCCCCAGGGAGAACGAGCAGTACTTC
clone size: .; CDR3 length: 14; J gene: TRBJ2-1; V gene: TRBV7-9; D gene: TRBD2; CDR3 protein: CASRHLAAYNEQFF; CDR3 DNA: TGTGCCAGCAGACACCTAGCGGCCTACAATGAGCAGTTCTTC
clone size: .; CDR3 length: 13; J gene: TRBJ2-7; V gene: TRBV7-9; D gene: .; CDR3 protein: CASSSGRDYEQYF; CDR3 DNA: TGTGCCAGCAGCTCGGGGCGGGACTACGAGCAGTACTTC
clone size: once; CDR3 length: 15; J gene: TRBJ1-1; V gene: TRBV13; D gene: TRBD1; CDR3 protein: CASSALGQGNTEAFF; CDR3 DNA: TGTGCCAGCAGCGCGCTGGGACAGGGGAACACTGAAGCTTTCTTT
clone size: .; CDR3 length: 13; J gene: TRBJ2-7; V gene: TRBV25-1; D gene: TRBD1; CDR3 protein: CASVTGVPWEQYF; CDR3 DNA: TGTGCCAGCGTGACAGGGGTTCCATGGGAGCAGTACTTC
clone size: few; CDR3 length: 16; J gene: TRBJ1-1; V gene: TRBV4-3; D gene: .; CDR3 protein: CASSQDREGRNTEAFF; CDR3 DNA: TGCGCCAGCAGCCAAGATCGGGAGGGCCGGAACACTGAAGCTTTCTTT
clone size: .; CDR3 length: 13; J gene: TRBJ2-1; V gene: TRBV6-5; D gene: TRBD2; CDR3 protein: CASSSGLNNEQFF; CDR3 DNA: TGTGCCAGCAGTTCGGGACTAAACAATGAGCAGTTCTTC
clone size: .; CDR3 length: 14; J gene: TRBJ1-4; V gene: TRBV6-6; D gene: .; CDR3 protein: CASSDDRTGEKLFF; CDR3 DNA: TGTGCCAGCAGTGACGATCGGACCGGTGAAAAACTGTTTTTT
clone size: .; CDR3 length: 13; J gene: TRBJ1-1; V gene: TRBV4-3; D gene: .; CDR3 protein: CASSQDRGPEAFF; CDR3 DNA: TGCGCCAGCAGCCAAGATCGCGGGCCTGAGGCTTTCTTT
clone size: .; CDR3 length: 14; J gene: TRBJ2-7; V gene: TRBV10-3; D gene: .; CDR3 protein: CAISRADSYYEQYF; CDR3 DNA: TGTGCCATCTCGAGAGCCGACTCTTACTACGAGCAGTACTTC
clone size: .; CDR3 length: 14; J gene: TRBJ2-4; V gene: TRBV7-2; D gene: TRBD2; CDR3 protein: CASSSTGLGNIQYF; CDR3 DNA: TGTGCCAGCAGCTCCACTGGACTAGGAAACATTCAGTACTTC
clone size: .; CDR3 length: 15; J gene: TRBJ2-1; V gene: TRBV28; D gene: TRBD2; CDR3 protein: CASSLGLAEHNEQFF; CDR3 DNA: TGTGCCAGCAGTTTGGGACTAGCGGAGCACAATGAGCAGTTCTTC
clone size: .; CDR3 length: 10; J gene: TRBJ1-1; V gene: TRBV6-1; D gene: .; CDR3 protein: CASSDPRSFF; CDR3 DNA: TGTGCCAGCAGTGACCCGAGGTCTTTCTTT
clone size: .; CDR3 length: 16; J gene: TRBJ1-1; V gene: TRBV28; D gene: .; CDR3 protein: CASTLVQGRRNTEAFF; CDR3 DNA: TGTGCCAGCACTCTGGTGCAGGGAAGGAGGAACACTGAAGCTTTCTTT
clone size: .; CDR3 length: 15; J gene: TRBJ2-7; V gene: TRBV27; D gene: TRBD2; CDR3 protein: CASSLLAGGPYEQYF; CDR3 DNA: TGTGCCAGCAGTTTATTAGCGGGAGGGCCCTACGAGCAGTACTTC
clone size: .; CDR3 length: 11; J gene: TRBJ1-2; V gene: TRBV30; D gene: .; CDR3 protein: CAWNSGRDYTF; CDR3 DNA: TGTGCCTGGAATTCGGGCAGGGACTACACCTTC
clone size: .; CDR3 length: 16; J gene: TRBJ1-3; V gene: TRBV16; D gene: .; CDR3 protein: CASSQGGSVSGNTIYF; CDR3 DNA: TGTGCCAGCAGCCAAGGAGGTAGCGTCTCTGGAAACACCATATATTTT
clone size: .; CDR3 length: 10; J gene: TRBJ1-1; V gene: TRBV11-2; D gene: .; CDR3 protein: CASRGLEAFF; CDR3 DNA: TGTGCCAGCAGGGGGCTTGAAGCTTTCTTT
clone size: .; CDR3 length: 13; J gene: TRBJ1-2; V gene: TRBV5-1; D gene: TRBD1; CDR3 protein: CASSLGDRDGYTF; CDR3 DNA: TGCGCCAGCAGCTTGGGGGACAGGGATGGCTACACCTTC
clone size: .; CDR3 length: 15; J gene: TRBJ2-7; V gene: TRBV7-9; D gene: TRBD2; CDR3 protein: CASSSLAGGPVVQYF; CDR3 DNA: TGTGCCAGCAGCTCACTAGCGGGAGGGCCGGTTGTGCAGTACTTC
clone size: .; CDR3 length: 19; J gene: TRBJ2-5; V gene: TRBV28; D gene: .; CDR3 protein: CASSLLVRGAARIQETQYF; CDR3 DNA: TGTGCCAGCAGTTTATTAGTTCGAGGGGCGGCCCGAATACAAGAGACCCAGTACTTC